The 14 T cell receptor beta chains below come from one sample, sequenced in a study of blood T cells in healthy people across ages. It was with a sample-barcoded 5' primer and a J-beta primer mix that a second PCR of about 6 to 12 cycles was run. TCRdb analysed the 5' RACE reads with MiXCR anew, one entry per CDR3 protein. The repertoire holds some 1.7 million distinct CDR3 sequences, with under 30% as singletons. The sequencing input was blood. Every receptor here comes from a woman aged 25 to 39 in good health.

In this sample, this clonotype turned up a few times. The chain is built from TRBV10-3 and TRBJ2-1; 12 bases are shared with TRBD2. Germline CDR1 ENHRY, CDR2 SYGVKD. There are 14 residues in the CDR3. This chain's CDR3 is CTTLAGGTYNEQFF. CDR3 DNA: TGTACCACCCTAGCGGGGGGGACCTACAATGAGCAGTTCTTC.

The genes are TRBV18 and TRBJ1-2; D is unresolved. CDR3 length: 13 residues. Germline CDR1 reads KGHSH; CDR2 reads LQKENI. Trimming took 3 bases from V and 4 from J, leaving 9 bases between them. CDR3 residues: CASSPATVYGYTF. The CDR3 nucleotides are TGTGCCAGCTCACCCGCCACCGTCTATGGCTACACCTTC.

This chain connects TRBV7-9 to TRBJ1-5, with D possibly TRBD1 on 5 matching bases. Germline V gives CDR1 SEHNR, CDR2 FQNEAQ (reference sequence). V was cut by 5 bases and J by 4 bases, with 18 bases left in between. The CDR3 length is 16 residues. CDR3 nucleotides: TGTGCCAGCAGCCCAAGCTCAGGGCTAAATAATCAGCCCCAGCATTTT. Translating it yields CASSPSSGLNNQPQHF.

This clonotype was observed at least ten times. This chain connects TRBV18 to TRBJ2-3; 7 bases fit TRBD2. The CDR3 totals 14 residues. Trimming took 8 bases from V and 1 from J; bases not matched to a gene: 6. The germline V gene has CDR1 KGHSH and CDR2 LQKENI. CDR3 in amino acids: CASSPAGGTDTQYF. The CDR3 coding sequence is TGTGCCAGCAGCCCGGCGGGGGGCACAGATACGCAGTATTTT.

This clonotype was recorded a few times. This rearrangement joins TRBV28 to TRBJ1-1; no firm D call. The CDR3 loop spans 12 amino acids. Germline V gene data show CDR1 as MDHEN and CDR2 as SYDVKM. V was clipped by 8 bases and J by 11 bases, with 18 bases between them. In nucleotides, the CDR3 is TGTGCCAGCTGGGGAGACATCACCCCGGCTTTCTTT. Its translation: CASWGDITPAFF.

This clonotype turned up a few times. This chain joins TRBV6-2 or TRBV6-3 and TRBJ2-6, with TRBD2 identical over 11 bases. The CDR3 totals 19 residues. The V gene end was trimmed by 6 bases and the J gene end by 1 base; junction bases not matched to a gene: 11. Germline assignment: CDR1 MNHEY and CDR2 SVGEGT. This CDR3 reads CASSYTPTSGGSGANVLTF. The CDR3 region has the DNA TGTGCCAGCAGCTATACCCCAACTAGCGGGGGTTCTGGGGCCAACGTCCTGACTTTC.

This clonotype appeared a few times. The CDR3 nucleotides read TGTGCCAGCAGCTTTCGGCCGGGGACCAAAGAAGGCCAGTTCTTC. Translation gives CASSFRPGTKEGQFF. V and J are TRBV5-6 and TRBJ2-1, with D perhaps assigned TRBD1 or TRBD2 (5 bases each). V dropped 2 bases and J dropped 13 bases, with 22 bases sitting between them. The CDR3 loop spans 15 amino acids. The germline V gene encodes CDR1 SGHDT and CDR2 YYEEEE.

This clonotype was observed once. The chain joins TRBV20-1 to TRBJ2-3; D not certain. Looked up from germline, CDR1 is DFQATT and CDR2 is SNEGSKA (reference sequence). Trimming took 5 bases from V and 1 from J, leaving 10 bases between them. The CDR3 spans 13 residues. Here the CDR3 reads CSAPWARTDTQYF. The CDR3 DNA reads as TGCAGTGCTCCATGGGCCCGCACAGATACGCAGTATTTT.

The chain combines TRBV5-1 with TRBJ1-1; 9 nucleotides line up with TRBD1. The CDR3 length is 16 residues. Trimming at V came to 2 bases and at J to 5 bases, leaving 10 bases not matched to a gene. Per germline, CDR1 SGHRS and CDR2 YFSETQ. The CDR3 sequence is CASSLRDRAYLTEAFF. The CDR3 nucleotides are TGCGCCAGCAGCTTACGGGACAGGGCTTATCTAACTGAAGCTTTCTTT.

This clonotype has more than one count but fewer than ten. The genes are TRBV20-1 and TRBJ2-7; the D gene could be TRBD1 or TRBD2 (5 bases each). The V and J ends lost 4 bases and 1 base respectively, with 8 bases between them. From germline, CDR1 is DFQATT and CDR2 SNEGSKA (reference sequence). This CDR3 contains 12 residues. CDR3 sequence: CSATWGSYEQYF. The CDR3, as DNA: TGCAGTGCTACCTGGGGGTCCTACGAGCAGTACTTC.

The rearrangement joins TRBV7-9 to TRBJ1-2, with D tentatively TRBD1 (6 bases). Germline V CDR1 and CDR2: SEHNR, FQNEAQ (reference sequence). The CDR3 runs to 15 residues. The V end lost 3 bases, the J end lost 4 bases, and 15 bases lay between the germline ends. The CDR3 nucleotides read TGTGCCAGCAGCTTCGAAGACCGGGACACCTATGGCTACACCTTC. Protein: CASSFEDRDTYGYTF.

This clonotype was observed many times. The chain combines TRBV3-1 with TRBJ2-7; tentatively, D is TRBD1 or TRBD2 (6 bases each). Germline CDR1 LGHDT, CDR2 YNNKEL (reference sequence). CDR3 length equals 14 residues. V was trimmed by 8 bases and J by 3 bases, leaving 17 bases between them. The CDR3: CASSPGAGFYEQYF. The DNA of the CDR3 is TGTGCCAGCTCCCCGGGGGCGGGCTTCTACGAGCAGTACTTC.

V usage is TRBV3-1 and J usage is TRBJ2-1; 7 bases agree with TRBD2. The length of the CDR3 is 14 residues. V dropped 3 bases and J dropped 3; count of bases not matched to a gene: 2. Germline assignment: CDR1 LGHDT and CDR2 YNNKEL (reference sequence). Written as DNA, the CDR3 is TGTGCCAGCAGCCAGCGGGAGTACTACAATGAGCAGTTCTTC. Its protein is CASSQREYYNEQFF.

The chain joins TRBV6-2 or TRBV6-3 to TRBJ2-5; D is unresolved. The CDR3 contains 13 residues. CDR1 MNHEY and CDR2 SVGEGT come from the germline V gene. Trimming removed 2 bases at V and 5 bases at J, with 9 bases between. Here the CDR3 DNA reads TGTGCCAGCAGTTACGCAGTCCGGGAGACCCAGTACTTC. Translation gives CASSYAVRETQYF.